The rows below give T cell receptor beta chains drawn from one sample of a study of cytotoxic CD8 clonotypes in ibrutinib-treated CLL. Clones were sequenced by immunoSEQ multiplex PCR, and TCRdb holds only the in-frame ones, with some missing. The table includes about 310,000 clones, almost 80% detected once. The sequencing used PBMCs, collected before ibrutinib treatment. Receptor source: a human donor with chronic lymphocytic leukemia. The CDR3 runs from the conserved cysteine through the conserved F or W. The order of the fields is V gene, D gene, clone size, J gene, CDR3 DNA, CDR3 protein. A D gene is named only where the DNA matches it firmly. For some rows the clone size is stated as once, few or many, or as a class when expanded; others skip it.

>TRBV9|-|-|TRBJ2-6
TGTGCCAGCAGCACCAGGGGTCCCCCGTCTGGGGCCAACGTCCTGACTTTC
CASSTRGPPSGANVLTF
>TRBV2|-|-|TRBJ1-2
TGTGCCATACACCCGGGTCCCGGGAAAGGCTACACCTTC
CAIHPGPGKGYTF
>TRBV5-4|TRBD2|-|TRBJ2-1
TGTGCCAGCAGCCACCGGGACTATCATTCCAATGAGCAGTTCTTC
CASSHRDYHSNEQFF
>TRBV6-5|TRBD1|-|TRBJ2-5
TGTGCCAGCAGTTACTCGAACAGGGGCCCTCAAGAGACCCAGTACTTC
CASSYSNRGPQETQYF
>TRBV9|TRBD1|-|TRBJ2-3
TGTGCCAGCAGCGAGCGGACAGGGAATATGGGCACAGATACGCAGTATTTT
CASSERTGNMGTDTQYF
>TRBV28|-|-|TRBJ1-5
TGTGCCAGCAGTGCAGGGAACCTAAATCAGCCCCAGCATTTT
CASSAGNLNQPQHF
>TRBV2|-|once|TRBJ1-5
TGTGCCAGCAAACGGGGGCAGAACAATCAGCCCCAGCATTTT
CASKRGQNNQPQHF
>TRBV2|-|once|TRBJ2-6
TGTGCCAGCAGTGAAGGCCCACGACGGGCTGGGGCCAACGTCCTGACTTTC
CASSEGPRRAGANVLTF
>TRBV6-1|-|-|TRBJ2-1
TGTGCCAGCAGTGAAGGAGGGGAACGGATTACAATTCAGCAGTTCTTC
CASSEGGERITIQQFF
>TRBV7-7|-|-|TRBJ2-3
TGTGCCAGCGCGACGGGAGTGGCAGATACGCAGTATTTT
CASATGVADTQYF
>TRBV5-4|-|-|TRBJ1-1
TGTGCCAGCAGCTTGGTCGGGACGATGAACACTGAAGCTTTCTTT
CASSLVGTMNTEAFF
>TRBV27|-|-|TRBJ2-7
TGTGCCAGCAGTTTGAGGAGGCTCTCTTGGTACGAGCAGTACTTC
CASSLRRLSWYEQYF